This T cell receptor (beta chain) was recovered during a study of blood T cell repertoires in COVID-19. Study in general: The United States, Italy and Spain supplied acute and convalescent COVID-19 samples.

This clone has more than one count but fewer than ten. Libraries were prepared by immunoSEQ multiplex PCR; TCRdb keeps only in-frame clonotypes and omits some of them. Of more than 95,000 clones listed, around 86% were seen once; the top ten hold over 12%. The clonotype comes from a man aged 45-65 years with acute or convalescent COVID-19. The sample taken for sequencing was peripheral blood.

In nucleotides, the CDR3 is TGTGCCAGCAGCTTACAAGCGGGAGGGCACGGATCCTACGAGCAGTACTTC. It specifies CASSLQAGGHGSYEQYF. The J gene is TRBJ2-7, the V gene TRBV7-9, with 10 positions matching TRBD2. The CDR3 runs 17 residues. V trimming: 2 bases; J trimming: 1 base; junction bases outside the gene matches: 8. The V gene's germline CDR1 is SEHNR and CDR2 FQNEAQ (reference sequence).